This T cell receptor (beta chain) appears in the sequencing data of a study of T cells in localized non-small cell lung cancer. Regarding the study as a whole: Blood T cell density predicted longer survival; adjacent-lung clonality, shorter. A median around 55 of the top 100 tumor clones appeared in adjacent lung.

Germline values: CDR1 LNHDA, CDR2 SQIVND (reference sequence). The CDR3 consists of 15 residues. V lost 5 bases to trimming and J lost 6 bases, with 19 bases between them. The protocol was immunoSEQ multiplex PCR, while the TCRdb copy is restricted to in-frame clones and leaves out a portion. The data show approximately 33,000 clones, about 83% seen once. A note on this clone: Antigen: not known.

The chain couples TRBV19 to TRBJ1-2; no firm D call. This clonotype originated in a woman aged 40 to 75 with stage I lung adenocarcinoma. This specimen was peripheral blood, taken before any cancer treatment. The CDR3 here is CASSLWSTAPNGYTF. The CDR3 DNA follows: TGTGCCAGTAGTCTCTGGAGTACAGCCCCCAATGGCTACACCTTC.